Below, 4 T cell receptor beta chains from the same sample are listed, as sequenced in a study of cytomegalovirus exposure and HLA in healthy donors. PCR used 60 Vbeta primers and 13 Jbeta primers. The data were produced by immunoSEQ multiplex PCR, yet TCRdb's version contains in-frame clones alone and is incomplete. The sample comprises 75,000 to 95,000 clones, 60% to 70% of which are singletons, and under 8% rests with the top ten. The sequencing input was PBMCs. Receptors were obtained from a woman aged 25-40 years in good health and CMV-seronegative.

J is TRBJ1-2 and V is TRBV6-1; 8 bases are shared with TRBD1. Looked up from germline, CDR1 is MNHNS and CDR2 is SASEGT. CDR3 length equals 13 residues. V shed 4 bases, J shed 5 bases, and the junction held 3 bases outside the gene matches. CDR3 DNA: TGTGCCAGCAGTGCGGACAGGGAATATGGCTACACCTTC. Its translation: CASSADREYGYTF.

This clone came up a few times. The V and J genes are TRBV4-1 and TRBJ2-5; tentative D call: TRBD1 (5 bases). The CDR3 length is 15 residues. Trimming pared 4 bases from V and 4 bases from J, leaving 16 bases between. The germline gives CDR1 MGHRA, CDR2 YSYEKL. The CDR3 is CASSPAGHFGETQYF. CDR3 nucleotides: TGCGCCAGCAGCCCAGCTGGACACTTCGGAGAGACCCAGTACTTC.

The chain is built from TRBV5-8 and TRBJ2-7; the match to TRBD1 covers 8 bases. The V and J ends lost 7 bases and 11 bases, in that order; junction bases with no gene match: 17. This CDR3 is built from 14 residues. Germline values: CDR1 SGHTS, CDR2 YDEGEE. CDR3: CASSRDGQGPHKYF. The CDR3 DNA is TGTGCCAGCTCGCGGGATGGACAGGGCCCACACAAGTACTTC.

This clone was recorded only once. The chain recombines TRBV19 with TRBJ2-7, with TRBD2 matching 9 bases. V trimming: 6 bases; J trimming: 7 bases; junction bases outside the gene matches: 16. The CDR3 contains 16 residues. The germline V gene has CDR1 LNHDA and CDR2 SQIVND (reference sequence). The CDR3 DNA follows: TGTGCCAGTAGCTCCCGGGATCTGACTAGCGGTCTGGAGCAGTACTTC. Amino acid sequence: CASSSRDLTSGLEQYF.